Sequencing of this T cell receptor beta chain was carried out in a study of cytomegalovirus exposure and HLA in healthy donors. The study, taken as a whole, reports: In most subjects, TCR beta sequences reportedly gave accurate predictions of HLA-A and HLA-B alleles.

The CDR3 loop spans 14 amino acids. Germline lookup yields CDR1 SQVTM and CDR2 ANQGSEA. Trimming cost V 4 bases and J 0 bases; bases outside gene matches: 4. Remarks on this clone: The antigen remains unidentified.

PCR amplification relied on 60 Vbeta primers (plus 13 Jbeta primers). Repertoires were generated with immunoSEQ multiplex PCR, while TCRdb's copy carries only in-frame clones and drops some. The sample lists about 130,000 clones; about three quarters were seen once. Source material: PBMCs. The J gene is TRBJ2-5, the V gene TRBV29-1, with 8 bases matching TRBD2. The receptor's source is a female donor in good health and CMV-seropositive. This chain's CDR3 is CSVGTSWYQETQYF. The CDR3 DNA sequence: TGCAGCGTTGGGACTAGCTGGTACCAAGAGACCCAGTACTTC.